The rows below give T cell receptor beta chains drawn from one sample of a study of T cell repertoires in cytomegalovirus infection. These TCRs' antigens remain unknown. TCRdb called the reads again in MiXCR, with one record for every CDR3 protein. Of some 940,000 distinct CDR3 sequences in the sample, 31% are singletons; the top ten hold over 12%. The sample in question was cultured CD8+ T cells from PBMCs, obtained from culture after CMV antigen stimulation. These receptors were collected from a human donor in good health (CMV status not recorded). Some clones in this sample may be carry-over from other donors' samples. The CDR3 runs from the conserved cysteine through the conserved F or W. A D gene is named only where the DNA matches it firmly. Part of the rows lack a size; the others show once, few, many or a class for expanded clones.

d_call	j_call	clone_size	v_call	cdr3_aa	cdr3_nt
TRBD1	TRBJ2-1	once	TRBV6-2/TRBV6-3	CASSGSGTGFGEFF	TGTGCCAGCAGTGGCTCCGGGACAGGTTTCGGAGAGTTCTTC
-	TRBJ1-3	many	TRBV7-6	CASRELPIEGPGNTIYF	TGTGCCAGCAGAGAACTCCCCATTGAAGGGCCTGGAAACACCATATATTTT
-	TRBJ2-7	few	TRBV25-1	CASSESGVFDEQYF	TGTGCCAGCAGTGAATCGGGGGTTTTCGACGAGCAGTACTTC
TRBD2	TRBJ2-1	-	TRBV2	CASMTRGWNEQFF	TGTGCCAGCATGACGCGGGGGTGGAATGAGCAGTTCTTC
-	TRBJ1-5	many	TRBV28	CASSLLGQLNQPQHF	TGTGCCAGCAGTTTATTGGGCCAGCTCAATCAGCCCCAGCATTTT
TRBD2	TRBJ2-1	-	TRBV4-3	CASSQQGTSGGYNEQFF	TGCGCCAGCAGCCAGCAAGGGACTAGCGGGGGGTATAATGAGCAGTTCTTC
TRBD1	TRBJ2-2	-	TRBV5-1	CASSYRTGTGSAGELFF	TGCGCCAGCAGCTACCGGACCGGGACAGGAAGCGCCGGGGAGCTGTTTTTT
-	TRBJ2-1	-	TRBV27	CASSFFGNYNEQFF	TGTGCCAGCAGTTTCTTCGGGAACTACAATGAGCAGTTCTTC
TRBD2	TRBJ2-1	few	TRBV5-5	CASSLDRDYYNEQFF	TGTGCCAGCAGCTTGGACCGGGACTACTACAATGAGCAGTTCTTC
-	TRBJ2-3	-	TRBV27	CASSYRWGDSTDTQYF	TGTGCCAGCAGTTACCGTTGGGGCGATAGCACAGATACGCAGTATTTT
TRBD2	TRBJ2-1	-	TRBV11-1	CASSLIWTSGGARRLNEQFF	TGTGCCAGCAGCTTGATATGGACTAGCGGGGGGGCGAGGAGGTTGAATGAGCAGTTCTTC
-	TRBJ1-1	few	TRBV7-6	CASSPIGGFAFF	TGTGCCAGCAGCCCAATCGGGGGCTTTGCTTTCTTT
-	TRBJ2-5	few	TRBV7-6	CASSLLMDEETQYF	TGTGCCAGCAGCTTATTGATGGATGAAGAGACCCAGTACTTC
TRBD2	TRBJ2-3	few	TRBV18	CASSQPTSGNTDTQYF	TGTGCCAGCTCACAACCGACTAGCGGAAATACAGATACGCAGTATTTT
TRBD1	TRBJ2-2	few	TRBV7-6	CASSFPRTGGNTGELFF	TGTGCCAGCAGCTTTCCCCGGACAGGGGGCAACACCGGGGAGCTGTTTTTT
TRBD1	TRBJ2-5	-	TRBV4-3	CASSQEWTGVEETQYF	TGCGCCAGCAGCCAAGAGTGGACAGGAGTGGAGGAGACCCAGTACTTC
TRBD1	TRBJ1-6	few	TRBV13	CASRHAIAGGDSYNSPLHF	TGTGCCAGCAGACATGCTATTGCAGGGGGCGACTCCTATAATTCACCCCTCCACTTT
-	TRBJ1-5	-	TRBV9	CASSAGSHQPQHF	TGTGCCAGCAGCGCGGGGTCTCATCAGCCCCAGCATTTT
TRBD1	TRBJ2-3	few	TRBV15	CATSRDRSGQGVLNTQYF	TGTGCCACCAGCAGAGATAGGTCTGGGCAGGGGGTATTGAATACGCAGTATTTT
TRBD2	TRBJ2-7	once	TRBV6-5	CASSPRLAGGQEQYF	TGTGCCAGCAGTCCCCGACTAGCGGGGGGGCAAGAACAGTACTTC
-	TRBJ1-1	few	TRBV6-1	CASSTGTNTEAFF	TGTGCCAGCAGTACCGGGACGAACACTGAAGCTTTCTTT
TRBD2	TRBJ2-5	few	TRBV7-9	CASTLAGGWETQYF	TGTGCCAGCACCCTAGCGGGGGGCTGGGAGACCCAGTACTTC
-	TRBJ1-1	many	TRBV20-1	CSASQGYTEAFF	TGCAGTGCTTCTCAGGGATACACTGAAGCTTTCTTT
-	TRBJ1-4	-	TRBV7-6	CASSLLSGPNGKLFF	TGTGCCAGCAGCCTTCTATCGGGGCCAAACGGAAAACTGTTTTTT
-	TRBJ1-5	few	TRBV27	CASNLTGVTSPQPQHF	TGTGCCAGCAACTTGACGGGGGTCACTTCGCCGCAGCCCCAGCATTTT
TRBD1	TRBJ1-4	few	TRBV6-5	CASSLDRGSDNEKLFF	TGTGCCAGCAGTCTTGACAGGGGTTCGGATAATGAAAAACTGTTTTTT
-	TRBJ1-5	-	TRBV19	CASSKGFINFNQPQHF	TGTGCCAGTAGTAAGGGGTTTATAAATTTCAATCAGCCCCAGCATTTT
TRBD2	TRBJ2-7	once	TRBV10-3	CAISMTSHDLPYEQYF	TGTGCCATCAGTATGACTAGCCACGACCTCCCCTACGAGCAGTACTTC
TRBD2	TRBJ2-7	few	TRBV7-6	CASSPRGGGPLSYEQYF	TGTGCCAGCAGCCCACGAGGCGGGGGGCCACTCTCCTACGAGCAGTACTTC
-	TRBJ2-5	-	TRBV18	CASSPSRGLQETRYF	TGTGCCAGCTCACCATCGCGGGGACTCCAAGAGACCCGGTACTTC
-	TRBJ1-1	-	TRBV5-4	CASSLGRGYNEAFF	TGTGCCAGCAGCTTGGGGAGGGGGTATAATGAAGCTTTCTTT
-	TRBJ1-5	few	TRBV27	CASSLSRGSGQPQHF	TGTGCCAGCAGTTTATCGCGAGGGAGCGGGCAGCCCCAGCATTTT
-	TRBJ1-2	-	TRBV7-9	CASTPATQGTDGYTF	TGTGCCAGCACCCCCGCCACCCAGGGCACCGATGGCTACACCTTC
-	TRBJ1-1	-	TRBV10-3	CAISESIGWVQANTEAFF	TGTGCCATCAGTGAGTCGATTGGTTGGGTCCAGGCGAACACTGAAGCTTTCTTT
-	TRBJ1-6	-	TRBV4-3	CASSQERGLPNSPLHF	TGCGCCAGCAGCCAAGAAAGGGGGTTGCCTAATTCACCCCTCCACTTT
-	TRBJ1-1	-	TRBV6-1	CASSRDLGWAFF	TGTGCCAGCAGCCGAGACCTCGGCTGGGCTTTCTTT
TRBD1	TRBJ1-4	-	TRBV6-6	CASSPPDRGLNEKLFF	TGTGCCAGCAGTCCACCCGACAGGGGATTAAATGAAAAACTGTTTTTT
-	TRBJ1-1	-	TRBV11-2	CASSLYGHTEAFF	TGTGCCAGCAGCTTATACGGCCACACTGAAGCTTTCTTT
TRBD1	TRBJ1-2	few	TRBV7-8	CASSSGTGPYGYTF	TGTGCCAGCAGCTCCGGGACAGGTCCCTATGGCTACACCTTC
-	TRBJ2-1	-	TRBV4-1	CASSHTKMSEGEQFF	TGCGCCAGCAGCCATACCAAAATGTCGGAAGGTGAGCAGTTCTTC
-	TRBJ1-4	few	TRBV11-2	CASSPGLFGGEKLFF	TGTGCCAGCAGCCCCGGCCTCTTCGGGGGGGAAAAACTGTTTTTT
TRBD2	TRBJ2-5	-	TRBV28	CASAYGLAGGSQETQYF	TGTGCCAGCGCCTACGGACTAGCGGGGGGTTCCCAAGAGACCCAGTACTTC
-	TRBJ2-3	few	TRBV9	CASSVAAGGTDTQYF	TGTGCCAGCAGCGTAGCGGCAGGAGGCACAGATACGCAGTATTTT
-	TRBJ2-1	few	TRBV5-1	CASSYGQRMFF	TGCGCCAGCAGCTACGGACAGCGAATGTTCTTC
-	TRBJ2-1	-	TRBV24-1	CATSDFGGRGAPHNEQFF	TGTGCCACCAGTGATTTTGGAGGGAGGGGGGCGCCCCACAATGAGCAGTTCTTC
-	TRBJ2-1	few	TRBV24-1	CATSDVDNNEQFF	TGTGCCACCAGTGATGTTGATAACAATGAGCAGTTCTTC
-	TRBJ2-7	-	TRBV14	CASSQIRDNHLYEQYF	TGTGCCAGCAGCCAAATCCGGGACAACCACCTCTACGAGCAGTACTTC